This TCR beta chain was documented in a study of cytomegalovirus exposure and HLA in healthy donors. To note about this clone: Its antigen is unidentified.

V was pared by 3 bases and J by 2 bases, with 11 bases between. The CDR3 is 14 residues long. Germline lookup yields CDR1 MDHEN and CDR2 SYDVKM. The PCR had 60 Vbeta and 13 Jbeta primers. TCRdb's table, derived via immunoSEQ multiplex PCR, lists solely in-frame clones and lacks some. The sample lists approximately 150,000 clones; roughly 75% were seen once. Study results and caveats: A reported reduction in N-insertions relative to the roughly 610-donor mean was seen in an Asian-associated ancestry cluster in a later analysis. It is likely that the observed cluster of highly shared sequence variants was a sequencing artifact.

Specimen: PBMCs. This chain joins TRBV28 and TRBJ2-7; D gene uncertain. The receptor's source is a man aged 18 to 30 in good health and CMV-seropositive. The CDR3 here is CASSLSASTYEQYF. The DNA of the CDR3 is TGTGCCAGCAGTTTGTCCGCAAGCACCTACGAGCAGTACTTC.